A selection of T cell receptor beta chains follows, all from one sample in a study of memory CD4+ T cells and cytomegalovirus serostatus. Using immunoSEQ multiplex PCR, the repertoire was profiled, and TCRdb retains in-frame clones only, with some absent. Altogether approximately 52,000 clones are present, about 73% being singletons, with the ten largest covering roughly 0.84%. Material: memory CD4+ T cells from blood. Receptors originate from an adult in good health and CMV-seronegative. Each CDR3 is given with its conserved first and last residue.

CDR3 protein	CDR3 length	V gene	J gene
CASSEQGETQYF	12	TRBV18	TRBJ2-5
CATGQTPYGYTF	12	TRBV2	TRBJ1-2
CASSLGPASSGNTIYF	16	TRBV7-7	TRBJ1-3
CASSPRWRGGRVGELFF	17	TRBV11-1	TRBJ2-2
CSVDGLAGGGLDEQFF	16	TRBV29-1	TRBJ2-1
CASSLRTGDPYGYTF	15	TRBV5-1	TRBJ1-2
CASSAGLNYEQYF	13	TRBV6-1	TRBJ2-7
CASSGASRYNSPLHF	15	TRBV6-1	TRBJ1-6
CASSLTDSEKLFF	13	TRBV7-8	TRBJ1-4
CASSIGRGGFYNEQFF	16	TRBV19	TRBJ2-1
CASSVAGRTTNEKLFF	16	TRBV9	TRBJ1-4
CASSKQSRQPQHF	13	TRBV2	TRBJ1-5